Each of the 13 T cell receptor beta chains below was sequenced from the same sample in a study of blood T cell repertoires in COVID-19. Measured with immunoSEQ multiplex PCR; TCRdb has only the in-frame clones, and not every one. This table has 110,000 to 150,000 clones, approximately 91% appearing once. The sample comprised peripheral blood. The receptor set was obtained from a man aged 70 or older with acute or convalescent COVID-19.

The chain couples TRBV5-4 to TRBJ2-3, with 7 positions matching TRBD1. The CDR3 runs 15 residues. V trimming: 3 bases; J trimming: 6 bases; junction bases outside the gene matches: 10. Germline CDR1 reads SGHNT; CDR2 reads YYREEE (reference sequence). The CDR3 sequence: CASSSTKGAGDTQYF. In DNA, the CDR3 is TGTGCCAGCAGCTCAACTAAGGGGGCAGGGGATACGCAGTATTTT.

The J gene is TRBJ2-2, the V gene TRBV30, with TRBD1 matching 8 bases. The germline CDR1 and CDR2 sequences are GTSNPN and SVGIG (reference sequence). J gave up 7 bases and V 4 bases, and 8 bases lay outside the gene matches. The CDR3 is made up of 14 amino acids. CDR3 sequence: CAWNEQGEGGELFF. The CDR3 DNA reads TGTGCCTGGAACGAACAGGGGGAAGGCGGGGAGCTGTTTTTT.

The chain joins TRBV5-1 to TRBJ2-7; TRBD2 matches 8 bases. Germline CDR1 SGHRS, CDR2 YFSETQ. The CDR3 covers 15 residues. Trimming took 3 bases from V and 0 from J; bases not matched to a gene: 5. The CDR3, as DNA: TGCGCCAGCAGCTACGCCGGGACTAGCTCCTACGAGCAGTACTTC. It is translated as CASSYAGTSSYEQYF.

The chain combines TRBV5-8 with TRBJ1-5, with D possibly matching TRBD1 (5 bases). This CDR3 contains 15 residues. V was cut by 0 bases and J by 4 bases, with 11 bases left in between. CDR1 SGHTS and CDR2 YDEGEE come from the germline V gene. The CDR3 coding sequence is TGTGCCAGCAGCTTGGGAGCGGGGGTGAATCAGCCCCAGCATTTT. The encoded protein is CASSLGAGVNQPQHF.

The CDR3 loop reads CAISEGAGGREQYF. Here the CDR3 DNA reads TGTGCCATCAGTGAAGGGGCAGGGGGACGGGAGCAGTACTTC. The gene calls are TRBV10-3 and TRBJ2-7; 7 bases match TRBD1. Germline V lookup: CDR1 ENHRY, CDR2 SYGVKD. Unmatched junction bases numbered 9, after V lost 3 bases and J lost 7 bases. This CDR3 has 14 amino acids.

The J gene is TRBJ2-1, the V gene TRBV5-1, with 13 positions matching TRBD2. Germline values: CDR1 SGHRS, CDR2 YFSETQ. CDR3 length: 15 amino acids. J was trimmed by 9 bases and V by 4 bases; bases with no gene match: 7. CDR3: CASSQGLAGPGEQFF. CDR3 in DNA: TGCGCCAGCAGCCAGGGACTAGCGGGGCCAGGTGAGCAGTTCTTC. The entire variable domain, with the rest obtained from reference TRBV5-1 and TRBJ2-1, is as follows: KAGVTQTPRYLIKTRGQQVTLSCSPISGHRSVSWYQQTPGQGLQFLFEYFSETQRNKGNFPGRFSGRQFSNSRSEMNVSTLELGDSALYLCASSQGLAGPGEQFFGPGTRLTVL.

This chain links TRBV5-8 with TRBJ2-7; 11 nucleotides match TRBD2. Germline-derived CDR1 and CDR2 are SGHTS and YDEGEE. Germline trimming cut 3 bases from V and 5 bases from J; bases unmatched to any gene: 7. The CDR3 has 15 amino acids. The CDR3 protein is CASSSTSGRTDEQYF. In DNA, the CDR3 is TGTGCCAGCAGCTCAACTAGCGGGAGAACCGACGAGCAGTACTTC.

V is TRBV5-4 and J is TRBJ1-3; D possibly corresponds to TRBD1 (5 bases). CDR1 is SGHNT, CDR2 YYREEE, per germline (reference sequence). Trimming pared 0 bases from V and 4 bases from J, leaving 14 bases between. The CDR3 is 16 amino acids. The CDR3 reads CASSLGGDRLGNTIYF. CDR3 sequence (DNA): TGTGCCAGCAGCTTGGGCGGGGACCGCTTAGGAAACACCATATATTTT.

V usage is TRBV6-1 and J usage is TRBJ2-1; TRBD2 might be the D (6 bases). CDR3 length: 16 residues. In germline, CDR1 is MNHNS, CDR2 SASEGT. The V and J ends lost 2 bases and 0 bases respectively, with 11 bases between them. The CDR3 is CASSEPAGSSYNEQFF. The DNA for the CDR3 is TGTGCCAGCAGTGAACCTGCGGGGAGCTCCTACAATGAGCAGTTCTTC.

J is TRBJ2-5 and V is TRBV5-1; a weak D match, TRBD2 (6 bases). There are 16 residues in the CDR3. Germline-derived CDR1 and CDR2 are SGHRS and YFSETQ. V lost 0 bases to trimming and J lost 2 bases, with 14 bases between them. The CDR3 sequence: CASSLAGDSGQETQYF. In DNA form, the CDR3 reads TGCGCCAGCAGCTTGGCCGGGGATAGCGGACAAGAGACCCAGTACTTC.

CDR3: CAWSPPWGRQTEAFF. The CDR3 DNA reads TGTGCCTGGAGTCCTCCGTGGGGCAGGCAAACTGAAGCTTTCTTT. The chain has TRBV30 and TRBJ1-1, with D possibly matching TRBD1 (5 bases). The germline V and J ends were trimmed by 2 bases and 5 bases, with 18 bases remaining between them. CDR1 is GTSNPN and CDR2 is SVGIG in the germline V gene (reference sequence). The CDR3 length is 15 residues.

The chain couples TRBV19 to TRBJ1-4, with 8 bases that match TRBD1. In germline, CDR1 is LNHDA, CDR2 SQIVND (reference sequence). The J segment lost 1 base and the V segment lost 6 bases, leaving 7 bases of the junction unmatched. This CDR3 contains 16 residues. The CDR3 sequence: CASRRKTGETNEKLFF. CDR3 coding DNA: TGTGCCAGTAGGCGAAAGACAGGGGAAACTAATGAAAAACTGTTTTTT.

CDR3 sequence: CASSGGQFAAGYTF. CDR3 bases: TGTGCCAGCAGCGGGGGACAGTTTGCCGCTGGCTACACCTTC. This chain links TRBV5-6 with TRBJ1-2; 7 positions match TRBD1. V was clipped by 4 bases and J by 7 bases; unmatched bases: 10. Germline CDR1 and CDR2: SGHDT and YYEEEE. The CDR3 covers 14 residues.